This record concerns one T cell receptor beta chain sequence. These data originate in a study of cytotoxic CD8 clonotypes in ibrutinib-treated CLL. The assay was immunoSEQ multiplex PCR, and TCRdb's table has in-frame clones only and misses some. This sample has roughly 18,000 clones, with approximately 81% found just once. There are 15 residues in the CDR3. From germline, CDR1 is MNHEY and CDR2 SMNVEV (reference sequence). V shed 6 bases and J 4 bases; nucleotides not matched to a gene: 7. The source was PBMCs, collected before ibrutinib treatment. J is TRBJ2-1 and V is TRBV27; 9 bases fit TRBD1. This receptor was identified in a human donor with chronic lymphocytic leukemia. CDR3 nucleotides: TGTGCCAGCAGAATATACAGGGGGCTTTACAATGAGCAGTTCTTC. Its translation is CASRIYRGLYNEQFF.